This T cell receptor (beta chain) appears in the sequencing data of a study of blood T cell repertoires in COVID-19 (dated by TCRdb to the early 2020s). Concerning the study at large: The collaborator samples originated in the United States, Italy and Spain and spanned the acute and convalescent phases of COVID-19. The material from the prospective study consisted of cDNA or gDNA derived from T cells, B-cell-depleted T cells, or PBMCs. The dataset comprised deeply sampled blood TCRbeta repertoires from subjects exposed to, actively infected with, or recovered from COVID-19. A freely available public database, intended as a resource for researchers studying the immune response to SARS-CoV-2, is where the repertoires were released. The samples were drawn from two sources: the first 160 participants of the ongoing ImmuneRACE study, and about 1,300 subjects contributed by 6 global collaborators. A de-identified subject ID, COVID-19 status, age in years and sex were almost always included in the sample metadata. HLA class I and class II types, where available, came from metadata supplied by the sample provider rather than from assay-based typing.

The full study reports these points: The quantity of clinical and demographic metadata differed by source and by participant and was supplied without curation.

Taken from cysteine to phenylalanine, the CDR3 has 19 residues. Kept here is only the CDR3 DNA, which spans 57 bases and is read in frame from base 1. Reading the germline V gene gives CDR1 SGHRS and CDR2 YFSETQ. Unmatched junction bases come to 15, with V trimmed by 2 bases and J by 3 bases. Enrolling through a virtual design, the prospective study's participants ranged in age from roughly 18 to 100 years and lived across some 23 United States geographic areas. Cohort assignment in the prospective study relied on participant-reported clinical history from a screening survey and a study questionnaire. A participant counted as exposed if, within 2 weeks of entering the study, that participant had been in contact with someone who had a PCR-confirmed or clinician-diagnosed COVID-19 case. Mobile phlebotomists in the prospective study collected whole blood, serum and a nasopharyngeal or oropharyngeal swab from every participant. Over a 2-month period, participants in the prospective study had the option of providing additional blood draws and questionnaires. Prospective study blood samples were shipped either frozen or at room temperature before DNA extraction.

Notes on this clone: Its specific antigen is unknown. Base quality data are lacking; no much larger clone is found one base away.

TCRbeta CDR3 regions were amplified from genomic DNA by means of the immunoSEQ Assay, a bias-controlled multiplex PCR. The study's own analysis went as follows. Within the assay, amplification of reference gene primers was used to estimate how many nucleated cells each sample contained. To quantify the absolute abundance of each unique TCRbeta CDR3 rearrangement, sequence reads were collapsed and filtered. For each sample, productive Simpson clonality was calculated as the square root of Simpson's diversity index over productive rearrangements. Held by TCRdb, this immuneACCESS table contains in-frame sequences only and omits some clones. Under half of the omission traces to an unresolved V gene where checked; the cause of the rest is unknown. D and trimming were read from the DNA, whereas the V and J calls and clone size are those reported in that table. The sample profile shows some 300,000 clones; under 90% of them were found once. The ten largest make up less than 3.5% of the sample.

The V gene is TRBV5-1 and the J gene is TRBJ1-5, and 9 junction bases match TRBD1. The source material was PBMCs or T cells enriched from blood (not recorded which). The receptor was isolated from a woman between 50 and 59 years old who had been exposed to COVID-19. The nucleotide sequence reads as follows: TGCGCCAGCAGCTTACTCCCGGGACAGGGTCGACAAACCAATCAGCCCCAGCATTTT. Its translation is CASSLLPGQGRQTNQPQHF.